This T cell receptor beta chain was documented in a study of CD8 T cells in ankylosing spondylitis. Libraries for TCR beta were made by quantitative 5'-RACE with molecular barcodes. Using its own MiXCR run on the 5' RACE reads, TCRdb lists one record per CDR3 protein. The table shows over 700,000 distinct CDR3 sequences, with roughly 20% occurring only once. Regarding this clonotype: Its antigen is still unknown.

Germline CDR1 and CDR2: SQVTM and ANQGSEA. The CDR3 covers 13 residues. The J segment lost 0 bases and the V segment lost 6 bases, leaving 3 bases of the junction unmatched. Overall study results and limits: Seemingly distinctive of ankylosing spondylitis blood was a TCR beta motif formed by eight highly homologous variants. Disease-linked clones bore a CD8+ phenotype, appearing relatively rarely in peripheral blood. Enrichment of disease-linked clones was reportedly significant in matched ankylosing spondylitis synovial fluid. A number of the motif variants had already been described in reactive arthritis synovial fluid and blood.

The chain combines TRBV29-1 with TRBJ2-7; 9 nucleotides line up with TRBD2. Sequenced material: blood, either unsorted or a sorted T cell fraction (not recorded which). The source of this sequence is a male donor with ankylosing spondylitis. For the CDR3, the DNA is TGCAGCGTGAGCGGGGGGAGCTCCTACGAGCAGTACTTC. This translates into CSVSGGSSYEQYF.